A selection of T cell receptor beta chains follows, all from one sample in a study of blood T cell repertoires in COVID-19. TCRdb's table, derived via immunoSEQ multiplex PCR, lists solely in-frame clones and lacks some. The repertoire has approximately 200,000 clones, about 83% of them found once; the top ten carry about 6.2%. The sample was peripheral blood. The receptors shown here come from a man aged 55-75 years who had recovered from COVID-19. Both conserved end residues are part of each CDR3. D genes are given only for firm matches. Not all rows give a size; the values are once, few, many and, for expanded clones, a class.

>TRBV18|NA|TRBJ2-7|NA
TGTGCCAGCTCACCAGATCCAGGGTCCTACGAGCAGTACTTC
CASSPDPGSYEQYF
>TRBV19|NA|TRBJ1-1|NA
TGTGCCAGTAGTCTGGAGGAGAACACTGAAGCTTTCTTT
CASSLEENTEAFF
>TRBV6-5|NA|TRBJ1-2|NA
TGTGCCAGCAGTCACTACCCGGAGGGGTACTATGGCTACACCTTC
CASSHYPEGYYGYTF
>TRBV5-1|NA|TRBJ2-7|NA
TGCGCCAGCAGCTTGGGCCTAGGTGTGACCTACGAGCAGTACTTC
CASSLGLGVTYEQYF
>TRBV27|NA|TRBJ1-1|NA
TGTGCCAGCAGTTCCCCTCGAGGGGCTTTCTTT
CASSSPRGAFF
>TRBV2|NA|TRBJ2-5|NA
TGTGCCAGCAGGGGGGAGGTCGCCGAGGCCCAGTACTTC
CASRGEVAEAQYF
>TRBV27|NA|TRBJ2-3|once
TGTGCCAGCAGTTCCTCCCGGGCAGCGGTTAACACAGATACGCAGTATTTT
CASSSSRAAVNTDTQYF
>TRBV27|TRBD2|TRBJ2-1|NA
TGTGCCAGCAGCCCCACCGGGACTAGCAATGAGCAGTTCTTC
CASSPTGTSNEQFF
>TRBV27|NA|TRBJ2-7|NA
TGTGCCAGCAGCACAACCTACGAGCAGTACTTC
CASSTTYEQYF
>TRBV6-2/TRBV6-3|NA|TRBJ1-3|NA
TGTGCCAGCAGTTACCTGCGGGCATTAAACACCATATATTTT
CASSYLRALNTIYF
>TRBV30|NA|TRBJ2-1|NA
TGTGCCTGGAGGCCGGGGTTTGAGCAGTTCTTC
CAWRPGFEQFF
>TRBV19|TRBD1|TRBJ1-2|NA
TGTGCCGCAGAAATTGGCGGGACAGGTTATGGCTACACCTTC
CAAEIGGTGYGYTF
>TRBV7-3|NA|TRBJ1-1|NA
TGTGCCAGCAGCTTGTTCTTGAACACTGAAGCTTTCTTT
CASSLFLNTEAFF
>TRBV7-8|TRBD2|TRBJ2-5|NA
TGTGCCAGCAGCCCCCGGGCTAGCGGGAGGGAAGAGACCCAGTACTTC
CASSPRASGREETQYF
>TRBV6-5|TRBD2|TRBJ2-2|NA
TGTGCCAGCATCAACACGGGGGGCACCGGGGAGCTGTTTTTT
CASINTGGTGELFF
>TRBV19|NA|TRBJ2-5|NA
TGTGCCAGTAGTATACAGGGTAAAGAGACCCAGTACTTC
CASSIQGKETQYF
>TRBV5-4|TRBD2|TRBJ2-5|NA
TGTGCCAGCAGCTTAGGGACTAGCGGGAGGAACTCCGAGACCCAGTACTTC
CASSLGTSGRNSETQYF
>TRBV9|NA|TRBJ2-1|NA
TGTGCCAGCAGCCCCTCCCGGACAGACAATGAGCAGTTCTTC
CASSPSRTDNEQFF
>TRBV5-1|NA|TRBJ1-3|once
TGCGCCAGCAGAGCAGACAGAAGCGCTGGAAACACCATATATTTT
CASRADRSAGNTIYF
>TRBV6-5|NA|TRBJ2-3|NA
TGTGCCAGCAGTTACAGGGACAACACAGATACGCAGTATTTT
CASSYRDNTDTQYF
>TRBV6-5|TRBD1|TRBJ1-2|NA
TGTGCCAGCAGTTCGGGACAGGGATATGGCTACACCTTC
CASSSGQGYGYTF
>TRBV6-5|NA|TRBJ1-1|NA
TGTGCCAGCACTCAATTCAGGGCGCCGAACACTGAAGCTTTCTTT
CASTQFRAPNTEAFF
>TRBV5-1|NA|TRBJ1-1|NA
TGCGCCAGCAGCTTGACTGGAGATCGGACAGCTGAAGCTTTCTTT
CASSLTGDRTAEAFF
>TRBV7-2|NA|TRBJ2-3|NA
TGTGCCAGCAGCGACTCGGGGGGCCCAGATACGCAGTATTTT
CASSDSGGPDTQYF
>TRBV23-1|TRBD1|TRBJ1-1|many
TGCGCCAGCAGTCGGAAAACAGGGGGCATCACTGAAGCTTTCTTT
CASSRKTGGITEAFF
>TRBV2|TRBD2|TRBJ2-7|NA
TGTGCCAGCAGCCACACTAGCGTCCACAGCTCCTACGAGCAGTACTTC
CASSHTSVHSSYEQYF
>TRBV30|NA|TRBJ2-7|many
TGTGCCTGGAGTGACATGTCCCCAAGCGGAAGCTCCTACGAGCAGTACTTC
CAWSDMSPSGSSYEQYF
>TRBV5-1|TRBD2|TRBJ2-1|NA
TGCGCCAGCAGCTCCGAGGGAGGGCCTATTGGGGATGAGCAGTTCTTC
CASSSEGGPIGDEQFF
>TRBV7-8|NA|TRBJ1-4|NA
TGTGCCAGCAGCGGAGACGGGTCTCGGAATGAAAAACTGTTTTTT
CASSGDGSRNEKLFF
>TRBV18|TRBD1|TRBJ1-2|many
TGTGCCAGCTCACCTCACCTTAGTCGACAGGGGGGCACCTATGGCTACACCTTC
CASSPHLSRQGGTYGYTF
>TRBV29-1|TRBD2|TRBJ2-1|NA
TGCAGCGTTGTCCCCACGACTAGCGGACTCTACAATGAGCAGTTCTTC
CSVVPTTSGLYNEQFF
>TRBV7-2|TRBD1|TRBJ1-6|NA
TGTGCCAGCAAGACTAATAGGGGGCAAAGAAATTCACCCCTCCACTTT
CASKTNRGQRNSPLHF
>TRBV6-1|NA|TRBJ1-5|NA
TGTGCCAGCAGTGAATTGATAGGGGTCAATCAGCCCCAGCATTTT
CASSELIGVNQPQHF
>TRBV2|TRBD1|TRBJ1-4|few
TGTGCCAGCAGTGACAAATTACAGGGGAATGAAAAACTGTTTTTT
CASSDKLQGNEKLFF
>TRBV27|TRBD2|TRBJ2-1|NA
TGTGCCAGCAGTGGGCTAGCGGGAGGGAGGGACTACAATGAGCAGTTCTTC
CASSGLAGGRDYNEQFF
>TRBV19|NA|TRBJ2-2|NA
TGTGCCAGTAGGGCTAGGAACGCGAACACCGGGGAGCTGTTTTTT
CASRARNANTGELFF
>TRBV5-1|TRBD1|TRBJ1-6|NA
TGCGCCAGCAGCTTGTCAATCCCACAGGGGGCACAGCATAATTCACCCCTCCACTTT
CASSLSIPQGAQHNSPLHF
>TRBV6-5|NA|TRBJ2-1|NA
TGTGCCAGCAGTTACTCAGCATCCTACAATGAGCAGTTCTTC
CASSYSASYNEQFF
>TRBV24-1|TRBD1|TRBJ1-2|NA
TGTGCCACCAGTGATGGGACAGGGGCCTATCGTGGCTACACCTTC
CATSDGTGAYRGYTF
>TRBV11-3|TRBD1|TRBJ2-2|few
TGTGCCAGCAGGAAAGACTCCACGCAGGGGGCCGGGGAGCTGTTTTTT
CASRKDSTQGAGELFF
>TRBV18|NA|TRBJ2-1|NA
TGTGCCAGCTCATCACTTGGCGGGAAACAGGTGGGGGATGAGCAGTTCTTC
CASSSLGGKQVGDEQFF
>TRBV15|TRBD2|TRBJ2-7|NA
TGTGCCACCAGCAGAGAATTAAGACTAGCGGGGGGCGAGCAGTACTTC
CATSRELRLAGGEQYF
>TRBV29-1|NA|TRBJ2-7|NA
TGCAGCGTTGGGACAGCCTACGAGCAGTACTTC
CSVGTAYEQYF
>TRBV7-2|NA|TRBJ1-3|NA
TGTGCCAGCAGCTTAGGAGGGCGGCCCCACTCTGGAAACACCATATATTTT
CASSLGGRPHSGNTIYF
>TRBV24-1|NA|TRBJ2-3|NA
TGTGCCACCAGTGATCCCGGGTATACGCAGTATTTT
CATSDPGYTQYF
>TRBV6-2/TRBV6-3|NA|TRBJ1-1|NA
TGTGCCAGCAGTTTTCCACTACGGAACACTGAAGCTTTCTTT
CASSFPLRNTEAFF
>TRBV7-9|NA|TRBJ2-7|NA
TGTGCCAGCAGCAAGACCGGACCGCAAGGTACTAGCGAGCAGTACTTC
CASSKTGPQGTSEQYF
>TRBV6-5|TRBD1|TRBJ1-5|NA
TGTGCCAGCAGTTGGGACCAAAAGGGGGCTAGTCAGCCCCAGCATTTT
CASSWDQKGASQPQHF
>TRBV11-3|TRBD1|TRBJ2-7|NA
TGTGCCAGCAGCGTGACAGGGATGAGCTACGAGCAGTACTTC
CASSVTGMSYEQYF
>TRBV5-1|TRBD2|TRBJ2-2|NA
TGCGCCAGCAGCCCCGGACTAGCGGGTATAGTCGGGGAGCTGTTTTTT
CASSPGLAGIVGELFF
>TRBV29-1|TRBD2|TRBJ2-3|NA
TGCAGCGTTTCCGGACTAGCGGGAGCAGATACGCAGTATTTT
CSVSGLAGADTQYF
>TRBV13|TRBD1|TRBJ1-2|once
TGTGCCAGCACCTTACCCCAGGGGGATCATGATGGCTACACCTTC
CASTLPQGDHDGYTF
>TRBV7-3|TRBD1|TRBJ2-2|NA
TGTGCCAGCAGCCGACGGAACAGGGGAGACACCGGGGAGCTGTTTTTT
CASSRRNRGDTGELFF
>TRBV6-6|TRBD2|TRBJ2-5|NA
TGTGCCAGCAGTTACCCGACTAGCGGGAGGTCAGAGACCCAGTACTTC
CASSYPTSGRSETQYF